This T cell receptor (beta chain) was recorded in a study of shared clonotypes between healthy human individuals. As for the study in general: Donors were a couple of women and a few men aged 18 to 49.

Concerning this clone: Its antigen is not known.

The assay was run at deep level. Sorted-subset replicate PCR reactions contained roughly 210 ng DNA, corresponding to some 30,000 T cell genomes. Repertoires were generated with immunoSEQ multiplex PCR, while TCRdb's copy carries only in-frame clones and drops some. The data contain some 1.5 million clones, roughly 98% of them singletons. Study-wide findings and caveats: Generally, naive subsets (rather than memory subsets) showed larger estimated richness.

The clonotype was recovered from a man aged 30-40 years in good health. Sequences were obtained from naive CD4+ T cells sorted from blood. Noted subset: CD45RA+ positively selected.

CDR3: CASSQGQGPGEKLFF. CDR3 bases: TGTGCCAGCAGCCAAGGACAGGGCCCTGGTGAAAAACTGTTTTTT. The chain has TRBV28 and TRBJ1-4, with TRBD1 matching over 8 bases. Looked up from germline, CDR1 is MDHEN and CDR2 is SYDVKM. The CDR3 loop spans 15 amino acids. V shed 6 bases and J 7 bases; nucleotides not matched to a gene: 10. The whole variable domain, remainder taken from reference TRBV28 and TRBJ1-4, is DVKVTQSSRYLVKRTGEKVFLECVQDMDHENMFWYRQDPGLGLRLIYFSYDVKMKEKGDIPEGYSVSREKKERFSLILESASTNQTSMYLCASSQGQGPGEKLFFGSGTQLSVL.